The 17 T cell receptor beta chains presented below share a single source sample, sequenced in a study of blood T cells in healthy people across ages. Alongside a J-beta primer mix, a sample-barcoded 5' primer served in a second PCR lasting roughly 7 to 12 cycles. Using its own MiXCR run on the 5' RACE reads, TCRdb lists one record per CDR3 protein. In the table there are around 1,000,000 distinct CDR3 sequences, 25% of which are singletons. These data were also reused for a study on T cells of mothers and their children.

The sequencing sample was made of blood. The receptors derive from a girl under 10 years old in good health.

The V call is TRBV20-1, the J call TRBJ2-1; 7 bases match TRBD2. The end of the DNA is better explained by TRBJ2-7, so the J call may be wrong. This CDR3 is 11 amino acids long. Germline assignment: CDR1 DFQATT and CDR2 SNEGSKA (reference sequence). The CDR3 reads CSAAGVSEQYF. CDR3 nucleotide sequence: TGCAGTGCTGCGGGGGTTTCCGAGCAGTACTTC.

This clonotype was seen a few times. V and J are TRBV12-3 or TRBV12-4 and TRBJ1-6; D unclear. V was clipped by 6 bases and J by 8 bases, with 8 bases between them. The length of the CDR3 is 12 residues. The CDR3 reads CASSLMDSPLHF. CDR3 DNA: TGTGCCAGCAGCTTAATGGATTCACCCCTCCACTTT.

This clonotype was seen a few times. The CDR3: CASSPNFSNQPQHF. CDR3 bases: TGCGCCAGCAGCCCTAATTTTAGCAATCAGCCCCAGCATTTT. The chain carries TRBV4-3 and TRBJ1-5; D gene uncertain. Between the trimmed V and J ends, which lost 4 bases and 0 bases, there was a span of 7 bases. This CDR3 is built from 14 residues. CDR1 and CDR2 from the germline V gene are LGHNA and YSLEER.

This clonotype has more than one count but fewer than ten. The genes are TRBV3-1 and TRBJ1-2; D not certain. Trimming left V 0 bases short and J 12 bases short, with 11 bases between. Germline CDR1 and CDR2: LGHDT and YNNKEL (reference sequence). This CDR3 region has 12 residues. CDR3 coding DNA: TGTGCCAGCAGCCAAGATACTTCGGGTGACACCTTC. Protein sequence: CASSQDTSGDTF.

The J gene is TRBJ1-4, the V gene TRBV20-1; the D is unclear. Trimming pared 4 bases from V and 11 bases from J, leaving 11 bases between. Germline V gene lookup returns CDR1 DFQATT and CDR2 SNEGSKA (reference sequence). The CDR3 consists of 11 residues. CDR3 protein: CSATPSGKLFF. As DNA, the CDR3 is TGCAGTGCTACACCGTCGGGGAAACTGTTTTTT.

The table lists this clonotype with a few counts. The rearrangement links TRBV29-1 to TRBJ1-2, with TRBD1 matching over 8 bases. The germline gives CDR1 SQVTM, CDR2 ANQGSEA. The CDR3 is made up of 12 amino acids. Trimming cost V 7 bases and J 3 bases; bases outside gene matches: 4. The CDR3 nucleotides are TGCAGCGCCCCAGGGGGCGACTATGGCTACACCTTC. This encodes CSAPGGDYGYTF. The full variable domain, rest sourced from reference TRBV29-1 and TRBJ1-2, is SAVISQKPSRDICQRGTSLTIQCQVDSQVTMMFWYRQQPGQSLTLIATANQGSEATYESGFVIDKFPISRPNLTFSTLTVSNMSPEDSSIYLCSAPGGDYGYTFGSGTRLTVV.

The rearrangement links TRBV21-1 to TRBJ2-6; the D call in the table, TRBD1, was not verified against the DNA. TRBV21-1 is given as a pseudogene. The CDR3 is made up of 20 amino acids. The CDR3 is CASSQLPPGHQSSGANVLTF. In nucleotides, the CDR3 is TGTGCCAGCAGCCAACTACCGCCGGGACACCAAAGCTCTGGGGCCAACGTCCTGACTTTC.

This clonotype showed up just a few times. The gene calls are TRBV7-9 and TRBJ2-5; a weak D match, TRBD2 (6 bases). The CDR3 spans 14 residues. V gave up 5 bases and J gave up 2 bases, with 12 bases separating them. CDR1 is SEHNR, CDR2 FQNEAQ, per germline (reference sequence). The CDR3 sequence: CASSVLAGQETQYF. In DNA, the CDR3 is TGTGCCAGCAGCGTTCTCGCGGGACAAGAGACCCAGTACTTC.

This sequence joins TRBV29-1 and TRBJ1-1; D perhaps matches TRBD1 (5 bases). Deletions cut 0 bases from V and 6 bases from J, with 11 bases between. The CDR3 length is 13 residues. CDR1 is SQVTM, CDR2 ANQGSEA, per germline. The CDR3 protein is CSVEDLTTAEAFF. As DNA, the CDR3 is TGCAGCGTTGAAGATCTGACGACAGCTGAAGCTTTCTTT.

This chain uses TRBV14 with TRBJ2-7; D is unresolved. The ends were cut back, 2 bases at V and 4 bases at J, with 15 bases in the middle. Looked up from germline, CDR1 is SGHDN and CDR2 is FVKESK. The CDR3 consists of 15 residues. CDR3 in DNA: TGTGCCAGCAGCCAAATCAAAACATCCATTTACGAGCAGTACTTC. It codes for CASSQIKTSIYEQYF.

This clonotype was recorded many times. The J gene is TRBJ2-5, the V gene TRBV7-9; 9 positions match TRBD1. Trimming cost V 6 bases and J 5 bases; bases outside gene matches: 13. Germline CDR1 is SEHNR and CDR2 is FQNEAQ (reference sequence). The CDR3 length is 16 residues. CDR3 amino acids: CASSSYGDRDSETQYF. In DNA form, the CDR3 reads TGTGCCAGCAGTTCGTACGGGGACAGGGATTCGGAGACCCAGTACTTC.

V and J are TRBV5-5 and TRBJ1-3, with D unclear. Trimming shortened V by 2 bases and J by 3 bases, and 9 bases separated the two germline ends. The CDR3 totals 14 residues. From germline, CDR1 is SGHKS and CDR2 YYEKEE (reference sequence). CDR3 in amino acids: CASSFEVFGNTIYF. Written as DNA, the CDR3 is TGTGCCAGCAGCTTTGAAGTTTTTGGAAACACCATATATTTT.

The rearrangement joins TRBV14 to TRBJ2-4, with D hard to call. There are 14 residues in the CDR3. Germline CDR1 is SGHDN and CDR2 is FVKESK. Trimming removed 1 base at V and 4 bases at J, with 8 bases between. The CDR3 nucleotides read TGTGCCAGCAGCCAAGGGGGAATGAAAAACATTCAGTACTTC. Translated, it gives CASSQGGMKNIQYF.

The chain recombines TRBV6-5 with TRBJ1-1; 7 nucleotides agree with TRBD1. This CDR3 comprises 13 residues. Germline lookup yields CDR1 MNHEY and CDR2 SVGAGI. Trimming cost V 0 bases and J 7 bases; bases outside gene matches: 2. CDR3 nucleotide sequence: TGTGCCAGCAGTTACTCAGGGGGCGGTGAAGCTTTCTTT. As protein: CASSYSGGGEAFF.

This chain joins TRBV7-9 and TRBJ1-2; D may be TRBD1 (6 bases). The ends were cut back, 5 bases at V and 4 bases at J, with 14 bases in the middle. There are 14 residues in the CDR3. Germline V gene data show CDR1 as SEHNR and CDR2 as FQNEAQ (reference sequence). CDR3: CASSRVQQGYGYTF. As DNA, the CDR3 is TGTGCCAGCAGCAGAGTTCAACAGGGCTATGGCTACACCTTC.

This chain connects TRBV25-1 to TRBJ2-2; D call uncertain. The CDR3 sequence is 15 residues long. The V and J ends lost 5 bases and 13 bases respectively, with 23 bases between them. Germline CDR1 and CDR2: MGHDK and SYGVNS. CDR3 loop: CASSSTLATTDRLFF. For the CDR3, the DNA is TGTGCCAGCAGTTCAACCCTCGCAACTACGGACCGGCTGTTTTTT.

This clonotype has a handful of counts. The rearrangement links TRBV5-1 to TRBJ2-2, with 8 bases that match TRBD2. Germline V gives CDR1 SGHRS, CDR2 YFSETQ. The CDR3 covers 16 residues. The trim removed 3 bases at V and 4 bases at J, leaving 8 bases unmatched. CDR3 in amino acids: CASSSIAGWVTGELFF. For the CDR3, the DNA is TGCGCCAGCAGCTCTATAGCGGGATGGGTCACCGGGGAGCTGTTTTTT.